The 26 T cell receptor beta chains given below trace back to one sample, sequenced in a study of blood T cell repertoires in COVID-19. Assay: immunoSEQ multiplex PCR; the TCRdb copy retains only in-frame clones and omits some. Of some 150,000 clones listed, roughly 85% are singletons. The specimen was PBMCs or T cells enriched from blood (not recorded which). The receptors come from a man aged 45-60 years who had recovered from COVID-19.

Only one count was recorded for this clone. This CDR3 reads CASSQGSPTLAGGPLAKNIQYF. DNA of the CDR3: TGTGCCAGCAGCCAAGGATCCCCTACCTTAGCGGGAGGGCCCTTAGCCAAAAACATTCAGTACTTC. The J gene is TRBJ2-4, the V gene TRBV3-1 (or the pseudogene TRBV3-2), with TRBD2 identical over 11 bases. After removal of 1 base from V and 0 bases from J, the junction contained 17 bases not matched to a gene. The CDR3 extends over 22 amino acids. Looked up from germline, CDR1 is LGHDT and CDR2 is YNNKEL (reference sequence).

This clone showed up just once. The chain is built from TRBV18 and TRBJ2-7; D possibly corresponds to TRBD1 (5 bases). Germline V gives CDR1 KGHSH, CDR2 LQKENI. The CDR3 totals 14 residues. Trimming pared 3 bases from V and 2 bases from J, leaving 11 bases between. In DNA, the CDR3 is TGTGCCAGCTCACCCACAGGCCAAACCTACGAGCAGTACGTC. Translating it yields CASSPTGQTYEQYV.

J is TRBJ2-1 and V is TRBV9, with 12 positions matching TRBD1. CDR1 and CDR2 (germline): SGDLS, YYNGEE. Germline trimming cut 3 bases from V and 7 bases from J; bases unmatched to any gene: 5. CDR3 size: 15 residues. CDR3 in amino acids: CASSEGQGAWNEQFF. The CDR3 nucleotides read TGTGCCAGCAGCGAGGGACAGGGGGCTTGGAATGAGCAGTTCTTC.

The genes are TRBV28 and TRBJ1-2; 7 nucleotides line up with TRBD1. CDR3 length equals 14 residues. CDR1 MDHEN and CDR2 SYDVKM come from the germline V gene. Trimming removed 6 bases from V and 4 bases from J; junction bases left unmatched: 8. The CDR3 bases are TGTGCCAGCAGCCCTCGAGGGGGCGTCTATGGCTACACCTTC. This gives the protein CASSPRGGVYGYTF.

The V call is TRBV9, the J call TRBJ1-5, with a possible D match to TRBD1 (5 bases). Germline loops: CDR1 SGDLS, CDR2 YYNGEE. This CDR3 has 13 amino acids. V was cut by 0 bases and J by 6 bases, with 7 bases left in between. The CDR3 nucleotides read TGTGCCAGCAGCGTAGAGGGGTTTCAGCCCCAGCATTTT. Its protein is CASSVEGFQPQHF.

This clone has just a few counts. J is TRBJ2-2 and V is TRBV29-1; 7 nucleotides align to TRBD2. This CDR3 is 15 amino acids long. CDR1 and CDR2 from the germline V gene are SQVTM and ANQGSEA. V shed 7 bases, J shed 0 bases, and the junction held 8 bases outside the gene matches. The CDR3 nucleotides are TGCAGCGCTGCCCGCGCGGGGGCGAACACCGGGGAGCTGTTTTTT. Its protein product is CSAARAGANTGELFF.

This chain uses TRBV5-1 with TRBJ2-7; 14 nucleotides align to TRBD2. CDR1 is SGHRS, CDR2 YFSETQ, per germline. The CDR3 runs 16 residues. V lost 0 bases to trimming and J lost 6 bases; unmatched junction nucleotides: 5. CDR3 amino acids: CASSLAGTSGSREQYF. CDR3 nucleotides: TGCGCCAGCAGCTTGGCGGGGACTAGCGGGAGTCGCGAGCAGTACTTC.

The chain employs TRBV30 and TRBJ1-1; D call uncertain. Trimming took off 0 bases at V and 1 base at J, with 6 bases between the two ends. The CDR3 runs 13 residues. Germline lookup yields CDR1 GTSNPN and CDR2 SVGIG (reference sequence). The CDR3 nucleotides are TGTGCCTGGAGTGTGTCAGAGAACACTGAAGCTTTCTTT. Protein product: CAWSVSENTEAFF.

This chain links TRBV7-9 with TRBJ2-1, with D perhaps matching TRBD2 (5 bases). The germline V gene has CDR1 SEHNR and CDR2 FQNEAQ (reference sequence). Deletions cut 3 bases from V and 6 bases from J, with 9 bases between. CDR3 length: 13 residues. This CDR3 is CASSFSRGNEQFF. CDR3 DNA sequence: TGTGCCAGCAGCTTTTCTCGGGGCAATGAGCAGTTCTTC.

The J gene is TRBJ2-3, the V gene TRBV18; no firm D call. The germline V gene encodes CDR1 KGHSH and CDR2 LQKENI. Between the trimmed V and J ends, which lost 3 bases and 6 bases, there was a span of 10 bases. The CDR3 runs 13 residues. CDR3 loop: CASSPGSSDTQYF. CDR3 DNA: TGTGCCAGCTCACCCGGGTCATCTGATACGCAGTATTTT.

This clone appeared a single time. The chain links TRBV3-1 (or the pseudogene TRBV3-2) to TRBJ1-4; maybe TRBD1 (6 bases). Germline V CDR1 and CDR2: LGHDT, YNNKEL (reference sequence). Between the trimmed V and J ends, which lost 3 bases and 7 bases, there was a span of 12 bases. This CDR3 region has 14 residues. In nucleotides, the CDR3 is TGTGCCAGCAGCCACACAGGGCTAGGTGAAAAACTGTTTTTT. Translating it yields CASSHTGLGEKLFF.

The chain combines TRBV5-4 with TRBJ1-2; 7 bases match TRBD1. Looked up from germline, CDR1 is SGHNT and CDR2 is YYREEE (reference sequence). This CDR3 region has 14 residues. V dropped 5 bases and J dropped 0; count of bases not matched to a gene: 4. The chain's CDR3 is CASRAGTANYGYTF. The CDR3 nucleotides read TGTGCCAGCAGGGCCGGGACAGCTAACTATGGCTACACCTTC. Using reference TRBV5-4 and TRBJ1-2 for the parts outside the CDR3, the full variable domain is ETGVTQSPTHLIKTRGQQVTLRCSSQSGHNTVSWYQQALGQGPQFIFQYYREEENGRGNFPPRFSGLQFPNYSSELNVNALELDDSALYLCASRAGTANYGYTFGSGTRLTVV.

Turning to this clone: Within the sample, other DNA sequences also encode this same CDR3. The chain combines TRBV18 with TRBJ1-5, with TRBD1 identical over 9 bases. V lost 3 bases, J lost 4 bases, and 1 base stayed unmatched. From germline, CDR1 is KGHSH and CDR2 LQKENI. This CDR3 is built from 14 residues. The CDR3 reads CASSPGQGNQPQHF. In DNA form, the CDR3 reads TGTGCCAGCTCACCCGGACAGGGGAATCAGCCCCAGCATTTT.

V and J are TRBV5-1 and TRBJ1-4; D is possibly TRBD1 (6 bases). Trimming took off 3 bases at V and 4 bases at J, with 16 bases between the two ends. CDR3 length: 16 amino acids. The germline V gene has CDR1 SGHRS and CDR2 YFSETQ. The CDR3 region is CASSSGVRTDNEKLFF. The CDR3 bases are TGCGCCAGCAGCTCCGGTGTTAGGACAGATAATGAAAAACTGTTTTTT.

As DNA, the CDR3 is TGTGCCAGCAGCTTAGGCGGGGCGGTAGAGACCCAGTACTTC. Translating gives CASSLGGAVETQYF. The genes are TRBV7-2 and TRBJ2-5; D might be TRBD2 (6 bases). Trimming pared 1 base from V and 4 bases from J, leaving 10 bases between. The germline V gene has CDR1 SGHTA and CDR2 FQGNSA. CDR3 size: 14 residues.

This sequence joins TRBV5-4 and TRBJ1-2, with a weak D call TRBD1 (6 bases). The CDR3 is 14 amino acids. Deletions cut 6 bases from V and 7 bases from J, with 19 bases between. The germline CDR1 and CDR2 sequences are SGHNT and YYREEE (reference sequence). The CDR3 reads CASTFGRGSFGYTF. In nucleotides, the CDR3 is TGTGCCAGCACGTTTGGCAGGGGTTCGTTTGGCTACACCTTC.

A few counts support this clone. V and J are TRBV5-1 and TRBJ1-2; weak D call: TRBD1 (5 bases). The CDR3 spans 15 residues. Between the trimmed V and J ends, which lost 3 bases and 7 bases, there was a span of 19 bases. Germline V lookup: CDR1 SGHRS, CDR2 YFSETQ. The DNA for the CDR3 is TGCGCCAGCAGCTCACCCGACAGACGGGCCCTTGGCTACACCTTC. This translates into CASSSPDRRALGYTF.

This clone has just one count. The CDR3 DNA reads TGTGCCAGCAGCTTGGACCATAGCGGGAACACCGGGGAGCTGTTTTTT. As protein: CASSLDHSGNTGELFF. V and J are TRBV5-8 and TRBJ2-2, with a possible D match to TRBD2 (6 bases). Germline-derived CDR1 and CDR2 are SGHTS and YDEGEE. The CDR3 extends over 16 amino acids. Trimming stripped 0 bases from V and 1 base from J, with 10 bases between.

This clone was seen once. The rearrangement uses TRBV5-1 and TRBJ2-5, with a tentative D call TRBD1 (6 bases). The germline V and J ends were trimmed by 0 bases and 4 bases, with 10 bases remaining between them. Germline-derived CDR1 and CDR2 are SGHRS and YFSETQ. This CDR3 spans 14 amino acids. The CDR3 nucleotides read TGCGCCAGCAGCTTGGTTGGCAGGGGAGAGACCCAGTACTTC. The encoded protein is CASSLVGRGETQYF.

CDR3 loop: CASSDDQGAGYGYTF. The CDR3 nucleotides read TGTGCCAGCAGTGATGACCAGGGGGCGGGCTATGGCTACACCTTC. This chain uses TRBV2 with TRBJ1-2; 8 bases align to TRBD1. J was trimmed by 4 bases and V by 3 bases; bases with no gene match: 7. CDR1 SNHLY and CDR2 FYNNEI come from the germline V gene. The CDR3 loop spans 15 amino acids.

The DNA of the CDR3 is TGTGCCAGCAGGTCGGACAAGGCGAGCTACAATGAGCAGTTCTTC. Protein product: CASRSDKASYNEQFF. The chain uses TRBV27 and TRBJ2-1; D may be TRBD1 (5 bases). Trimming took 6 bases from V and 3 from J, leaving 15 bases between them. The CDR3 runs to 15 residues. CDR1 and CDR2 from the germline V gene are MNHEY and SMNVEV (reference sequence).

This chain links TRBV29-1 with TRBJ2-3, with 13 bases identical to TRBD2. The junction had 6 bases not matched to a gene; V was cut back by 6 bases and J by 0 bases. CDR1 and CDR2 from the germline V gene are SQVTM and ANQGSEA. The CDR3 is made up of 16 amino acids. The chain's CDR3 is CSVAGTSGVSTDTQYF. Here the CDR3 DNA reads TGCAGCGTGGCCGGGACTAGCGGGGTTAGCACAGATACGCAGTATTTT.

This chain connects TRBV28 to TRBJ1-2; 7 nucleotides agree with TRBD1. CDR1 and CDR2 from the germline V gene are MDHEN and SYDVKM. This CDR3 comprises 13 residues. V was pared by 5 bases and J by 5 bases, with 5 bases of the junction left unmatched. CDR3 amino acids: CASSRGQTYGYTF. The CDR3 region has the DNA TGTGCCAGCAGTCGGGGACAGACTTATGGCTACACCTTC.

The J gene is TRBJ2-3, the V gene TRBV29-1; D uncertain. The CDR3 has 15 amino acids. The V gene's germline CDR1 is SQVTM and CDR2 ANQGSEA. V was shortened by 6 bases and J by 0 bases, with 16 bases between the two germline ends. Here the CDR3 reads CSVRPVNPSTDTQYF. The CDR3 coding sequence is TGCAGCGTCAGGCCCGTTAACCCCAGCACAGATACGCAGTATTTT.

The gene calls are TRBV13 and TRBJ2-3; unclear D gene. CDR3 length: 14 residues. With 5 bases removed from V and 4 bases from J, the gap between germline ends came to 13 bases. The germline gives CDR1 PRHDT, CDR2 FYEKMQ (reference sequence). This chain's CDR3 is CASSDFIEADTQYF. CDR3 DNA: TGTGCCAGCAGCGACTTCATAGAGGCAGATACGCAGTATTTT.

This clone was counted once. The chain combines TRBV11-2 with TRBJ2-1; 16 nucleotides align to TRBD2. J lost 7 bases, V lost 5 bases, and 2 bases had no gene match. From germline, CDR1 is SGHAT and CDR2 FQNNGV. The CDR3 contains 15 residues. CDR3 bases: TGTGCCAGCAGCCAGGGACTAGCGGGGGGGAATGAGCAGTTCTTC. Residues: CASSQGLAGGNEQFF.